This T cell receptor (beta chain) was captured in a study of immune evolution from preneoplasia to lung adenocarcinoma. This CDR3 is 11 amino acids long. CDR1 and CDR2 from the germline V gene are MNHEY and SVGAGI. The table lists this clone with a few counts. Data came from immunoSEQ multiplex PCR; TCRdb stores just in-frame clones and leaves some out. The sample has around 2,400 clones; 70% to 85% are singletons. The specimen was FFPE lung adenocarcinoma in situ tissue. The TCR sequence derives from a person aged 65 to 85 with lung adenocarcinoma. The genes are TRBV6-5 and TRBJ1-1; D is perhaps TRBD1 (5 bases). This CDR3 is CATGPNTEAFF. In DNA, the CDR3 is TGTGCGACGGGGCCGAACACTGAAGCTTTCTTT.